Reported below is one TCR beta chain. These data are taken from a study of blood T cell repertoires in COVID-19. The study recruited people aged roughly 18 to 100 years across approximately 24 US areas. Clinical history as reported by participants underpinned cohort assignment. V was clipped by 3 bases and J by 3 bases; unmatched bases: 9. Germline lookup yields CDR1 SGDLS and CDR2 YYNGEE. CDR3 length: 16 amino acids. Clones were sequenced by immunoSEQ multiplex PCR, and TCRdb holds only the in-frame ones, with some missing. Among around 290,000 clones, more than 70% were seen once, and the ten largest hold around 2%.

This clonotype originated in a woman in her fifties or sixties in a cohort exposed to, infected with or recovered from COVID-19 (not recorded which). The chain combines TRBV9 with TRBJ1-3, with TRBD1 matching 7 bases. Sequenced sample: PBMCs or T cells enriched from blood (not recorded which). The CDR3 sequence: CASSARDSVVGNTIYF. The CDR3 DNA sequence: TGTGCCAGCAGCGCTCGGGACAGCGTTGTTGGAAACACCATATATTTT.